The 16 T cell receptor beta chains in this list originate from one sample, sequenced in a study of T cell repertoires in cytomegalovirus infection. MiXCR was run by TCRdb on the reads, yielding one entry per CDR3 protein. This table holds 340,000 or so distinct CDR3 sequences, 20% to 25% found once. Their antigens are not known. This material consisted of cultured PBMCs, taken from culture after CMV antigen stimulation. Receptors originate from a human donor in good health (CMV status not recorded). Some clones in this sample may be carry-over from other donors' samples.

The chain recombines TRBV12-3 or TRBV12-4 with TRBJ1-1, with TRBD1 as a possible D gene (5 bases). The CDR3 covers 16 residues. Trimming cost V 1 base and J 0 bases, with 12 bases left between them. The CDR3 loop is CASSLEGPAMNTEAFF. DNA of the CDR3: TGTGCCAGCAGTTTAGAGGGGCCGGCCATGAACACTGAAGCTTTCTTT.

This chain links TRBV12-3 or TRBV12-4 with TRBJ1-1; 9 nucleotides agree with TRBD1. CDR3 length: 15 residues. V dropped 3 bases and J dropped 0; count of bases not matched to a gene: 2. CDR3 coding DNA: TGTGCCAGCAGTTTCGGGACAGGGCTGAACACTGAAGCTTTCTTT. Protein sequence: CASSFGTGLNTEAFF.

The chain uses TRBV29-1 and TRBJ1-2; perhaps TRBD1 as D (5 bases). With 5 bases removed from V and 9 bases from J, the gap between germline ends came to 22 bases. Germline V gene lookup returns CDR1 SQVTM and CDR2 ANQGSEA. The length of the CDR3 is 14 residues. The CDR3 sequence: CSVIGSLGRESYTF. DNA of the CDR3: TGCAGCGTTATCGGGAGTTTGGGGCGCGAGAGCTACACCTTC.

This clonotype has just a few counts. The rearrangement uses TRBV5-6 and TRBJ2-1; perhaps TRBD2 as D (6 bases). CDR1 and CDR2 (germline): SGHDT, YYEEEE. V lost 4 bases, J lost 12 bases, and 14 bases lay in between. There are 12 residues in the CDR3. The CDR3 nucleotides are TGTGCCAGCAGCAGACTAGACATGGTGCAGTTCTTC. Its translation is CASSRLDMVQFF. Variable domain in full (rest from reference TRBV5-6 and TRBJ2-1): DAGVTQSPTHLIKTRGQQVTLRCSPKSGHDTVSWYQQALGQGPQFIFQYYEEEERQRGNFPDRFSGHQFPNYSSELNVNALLLGDSALYLCASSRLDMVQFFGPGTRLTVL.

This clonotype was counted once. The gene calls are TRBV19 and TRBJ1-1; no definite D call. V lost 3 bases to trimming and J lost 6 bases, with 14 bases between them. The length of the CDR3 is 14 residues. The germline CDR1 and CDR2 sequences are LNHDA and SQIVND (reference sequence). The CDR3 reads CASSISGIFPEAFF. The CDR3 DNA sequence: TGTGCCAGTAGTATTAGCGGTATTTTCCCTGAAGCTTTCTTT.

In its sample, this clonotype was seen a few times. The CDR3 protein is CASSNGLGEMETQYF. In DNA form, the CDR3 reads TGCGCCAGCAGTAACGGACTGGGGGAAATGGAGACCCAGTACTTC. The chain recombines TRBV4-1 with TRBJ2-5; either TRBD1 or TRBD2 may fit D (5 bases each). V gave up 6 bases and J gave up 5 bases, with 19 bases separating them. This CDR3 contains 15 residues. From germline, CDR1 is MGHRA and CDR2 YSYEKL.

The CDR3 protein is CASSIPDSLQAFF. The CDR3 bases are TGTGCCAGTAGTATCCCCGACAGTCTGCAAGCTTTCTTT. The chain combines TRBV19 with TRBJ1-1, with D maybe TRBD1 (5 bases). Germline lookup yields CDR1 LNHDA and CDR2 SQIVND (reference sequence). The CDR3 length is 13 residues. The ends were cut back, 3 bases at V and 9 bases at J, with 14 bases in the middle.

The chain carries TRBV11-3 and TRBJ2-3; TRBD1 or TRBD2 may be the D gene (5 bases each). Germline CDR1 reads SGHNT; CDR2 reads YENEEA. The CDR3 runs 14 residues. V was pared by 5 bases and J by 0 bases, with 9 bases between. For the CDR3, the DNA is TGTGCCAGCAGCCAGGGACGAAGCACAGATACGCAGTATTTT. Translated: CASSQGRSTDTQYF.

This clonotype was counted a few times. The rearrangement joins TRBV5-5 to TRBJ2-4; D may be TRBD1 (6 bases). The V and J ends lost 4 bases and 4 bases respectively, with 12 bases between them. Germline lookup yields CDR1 SGHKS and CDR2 YYEKEE (reference sequence). The CDR3 is 14 residues long. DNA for the CDR3: TGTGCCAGCAGCCAGGGGACCGCTAAAAACATTCAGTACTTC. It encodes CASSQGTAKNIQYF.

The V call is TRBV19, the J call TRBJ1-1; TRBD1 agrees at 7 bases. This CDR3 spans 12 amino acids. Unmatched junction bases numbered 7, after V lost 5 bases and J lost 10 bases. The germline V gene has CDR1 LNHDA and CDR2 SQIVND (reference sequence). The CDR3 region has the DNA TGTGCCAGTAGTCCCCAGGGGGGCCGAGCTTTCTTT. Translating gives CASSPQGGRAFF.

Ten or more counts support this clonotype. J is TRBJ2-2 and V is TRBV7-8; weak D call: TRBD2 (6 bases). Germline V lookup: CDR1 SGHVS, CDR2 FQNEAQ. V was clipped by 3 bases and J by 7 bases, with 15 bases between them. This CDR3 is built from 15 residues. CDR3: CASSFTGTGGGELFF. In DNA form, the CDR3 reads TGTGCCAGCAGCTTTACCGGGACTGGAGGCGGGGAGCTGTTTTTT.

This clonotype was seen repeatedly, ten times or more. The V call is TRBV7-2, the J call TRBJ2-7; 12 bases are shared with TRBD2. This CDR3 is 15 amino acids long. In germline, CDR1 is SGHTA, CDR2 FQGNSA. Trimming cost V 5 bases and J 1 base; bases outside gene matches: 3. The CDR3 loop is CASSPGLAGSYEQYF. The CDR3, as DNA: TGTGCCAGCAGCCCCGGACTAGCGGGATCCTACGAGCAGTACTTC.

This clonotype was seen ten or more times. The gene calls are TRBV7-2 and TRBJ2-3, with a possible D match to TRBD2 (6 bases). CDR1 is SGHTA and CDR2 is FQGNSA in the germline V gene. This CDR3 has 16 residues. Trimming removed 2 bases at V and 5 bases at J, with 17 bases between. The CDR3 region has the DNA TGTGCCAGCAGCTTAAACAGACTAGGGTCCGGAGATACGCAGTATTTT. It yields the protein CASSLNRLGSGDTQYF.

This clonotype has just a few counts. This rearrangement joins TRBV6-2 or TRBV6-3 to TRBJ2-2, with D hard to call. The V end lost 6 bases, the J end lost 5 bases, and 19 bases lay between the germline ends. The CDR3 runs 16 residues. The germline gives CDR1 MNHEY, CDR2 SVGEGT. The CDR3 DNA follows: TGTGCCAGCAGGCCTAAGGGCCCTCTCAGGACCGGGGAGCTGTTTTTT. This codes for CASRPKGPLRTGELFF.

This clonotype has just a few counts. V is TRBV6-1 and J is TRBJ1-6, with D maybe TRBD1 (5 bases). V was pared by 5 bases and J by 10 bases, with 18 bases between. CDR1 is MNHNS, CDR2 SASEGT, per germline. There are 15 residues in the CDR3. CDR3 sequence (DNA): TGTGCCAGCAGTTTTCAACAGGTTCTCGGCTCACCCCTCCACTTT. It is translated as CASSFQQVLGSPLHF.

In this sample, this clonotype turned up a few times. The J gene is TRBJ1-5, the V gene TRBV20-1; the D is unclear. The germline V gene encodes CDR1 DFQATT and CDR2 SNEGSKA (reference sequence). Trimming stripped 6 bases from V and 5 bases from J, with 17 bases between. The CDR3 runs 14 residues. The CDR3 loop reads CSAASTAQHQPQHF. Written as DNA, the CDR3 is TGCAGTGCCGCGTCAACAGCTCAGCATCAGCCCCAGCATTTT.